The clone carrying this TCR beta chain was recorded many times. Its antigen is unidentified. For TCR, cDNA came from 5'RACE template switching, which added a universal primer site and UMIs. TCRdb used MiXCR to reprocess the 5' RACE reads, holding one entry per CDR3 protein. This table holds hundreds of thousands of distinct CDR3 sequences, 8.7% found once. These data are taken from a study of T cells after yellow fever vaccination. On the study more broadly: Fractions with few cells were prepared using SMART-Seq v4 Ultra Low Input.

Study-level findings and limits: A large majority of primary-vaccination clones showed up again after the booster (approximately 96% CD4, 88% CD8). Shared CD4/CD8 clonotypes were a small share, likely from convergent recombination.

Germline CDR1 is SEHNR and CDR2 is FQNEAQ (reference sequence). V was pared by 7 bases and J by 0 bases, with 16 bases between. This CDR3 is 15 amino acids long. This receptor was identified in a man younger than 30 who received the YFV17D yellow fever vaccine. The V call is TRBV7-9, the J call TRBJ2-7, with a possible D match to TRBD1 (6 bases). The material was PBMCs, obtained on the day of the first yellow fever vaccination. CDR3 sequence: CASKGLKGDSYEQYF. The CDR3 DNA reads TGTGCCAGCAAAGGTCTGAAGGGGGACTCCTACGAGCAGTACTTC.